The 21 T cell receptor beta chains in this list originate from one sample, sequenced in a study of vaccination and CD4 T cells after COVID-19. Sequencing of the DNA from cultured CD4+ T cells was carried out with the Oncomine TCR Beta short-read assay. TCRdb reprocessed the PCR reads via MiXCR and lists one record per CDR3 protein. In the table there are over 20,000 distinct CDR3 sequences, approximately 33% of which are singletons. These receptors are not linked to any known antigen. As for time point: late sampling 161 to 241 days after vaccination in a few convalescent patients. This sample's treatment: approximately nine-day PBMC culture with coronavirus spike peptide pools or control peptides (ViraFEST assay). Specimen: CD4+ T cells from blood, cultured in vitro, collected about 7 months after SARS-CoV-2 vaccination. These receptor sequences come from a human donor who had recovered from COVID-19.

The chain recombines TRBV7-9 with TRBJ2-3; no clear D. Germline CDR1 reads SEHNR; CDR2 reads FQNEAQ (reference sequence). The CDR3 sequence is 15 residues long. V lost 5 bases and J 0 bases, leaving 12 bases between the germline ends. CDR3 in DNA: TGTGCCAGCAGCCCCTGGCTGATGAGCACAGATACGCAGTATTTT. Translating gives CASSPWLMSTDTQYF.

This sequence joins TRBV20-1 and TRBJ2-5, with a possible D match to TRBD2 (6 bases). The CDR3 spans 14 residues. Trimming pared 6 bases from V and 0 bases from J, leaving 14 bases between. Germline loops: CDR1 DFQATT, CDR2 SNEGSKA (reference sequence). In DNA, the CDR3 is TGCAGTGCAACCGGGGGAGCGGACCAAGAGACCCAGTACTTC. Protein sequence: CSATGGADQETQYF.

The gene calls are TRBV15 and TRBJ2-1; D is ambiguous. Germline V CDR1 and CDR2: LNHNV, YYDKDF (reference sequence). The length of the CDR3 is 14 residues. V was pared by 6 bases and J by 0 bases, with 9 bases between. CDR3 sequence (DNA): TGTGCCACCAGAGCAGCAGGCTCCTACAATGAGCAGTTCTTC. Its translation is CATRAAGSYNEQFF.

This chain connects TRBV7-9 to TRBJ2-1; 10 positions agree with TRBD2. The germline CDR1 and CDR2 sequences are SEHNR and FQNEAQ (reference sequence). The CDR3 is 15 amino acids. Losses at the gene ends were 8 bases for V and 3 bases for J; bases not matched to a gene: 7. CDR3 residues: CASVSLAGDYNEQFF. The CDR3 DNA reads TGTGCCAGCGTCTCGCTAGCGGGAGACTACAATGAGCAGTTCTTC.

The rearrangement joins TRBV6-4 to TRBJ2-1, with TRBD2 matching 9 bases. Trimming removed 2 bases from V and 7 bases from J; junction bases left unmatched: 6. The CDR3 has 15 amino acids. From germline, CDR1 is MRHNA and CDR2 SNTAGT. CDR3 nucleotides: TGTGCCAGCAGTGACCGGGCCAGCGGGGGGAATGAGCAGTTCTTC. It translates to CASSDRASGGNEQFF.

The V gene is TRBV5-4, the J gene TRBJ2-3; D remains unclear. The CDR3 is 15 residues long. Germline V gives CDR1 SGHNT, CDR2 YYREEE (reference sequence). The V gene lost 2 bases and the J gene lost 3 bases, with 13 bases spanning the gap. The CDR3 spells CASSFNPGSTDTQYF. In DNA, the CDR3 is TGTGCCAGCAGCTTTAACCCAGGTTCGACAGATACGCAGTATTTT.

This clonotype was detected only a few times. This CDR3 reads CSAISGRGPYEQYF. In nucleotides, the CDR3 is TGCAGTGCGATTAGCGGGAGAGGTCCATACGAGCAGTACTTC. This sequence joins TRBV20-1 and TRBJ2-7; the match to TRBD2 covers 9 bases. Trimming at V came to 6 bases and at J to 4 bases, leaving 10 bases not matched to a gene. This CDR3 comprises 14 residues. Germline V gene lookup returns CDR1 DFQATT and CDR2 SNEGSKA (reference sequence).

J is TRBJ1-5 and V is TRBV18, with D unresolved. CDR3 length: 13 residues. Germline V gene data show CDR1 as KGHSH and CDR2 as LQKENI. V lost 2 bases, J lost 5 bases, and 7 bases lay in between. The CDR3 DNA sequence: TGTGCCAGCTCACCAGGGTCGGATCAGCCCCAGCATTTT. Its translation: CASSPGSDQPQHF.

This clonotype was observed once. The chain employs TRBV12-3 or TRBV12-4 and TRBJ1-2; 9 bases are shared with TRBD1. The CDR3 has 13 amino acids. The junction had 4 bases not matched to a gene; V was cut back by 6 bases and J by 5 bases. This CDR3 is CASRGTGLYGYTF. Here the CDR3 DNA reads TGTGCCAGCAGGGGGACAGGGCTATATGGCTACACCTTC.

The V gene is TRBV4-1, the J gene TRBJ2-3, with D hard to call. The CDR3 is 13 amino acids. Germline V gene data show CDR1 as MGHRA and CDR2 as YSYEKL. Trimming cost V 4 bases and J 7 bases, with 12 bases left between them. This chain's CDR3 is CASSPAPLNTQYF. CDR3 nucleotides: TGCGCCAGCAGCCCCGCCCCCTTAAATACGCAGTATTTT.

This clonotype has just one count. The chain combines TRBV6-6 with TRBJ2-1; no firm D call. Germline-derived CDR1 and CDR2 are MNHNY and SVGAGI (reference sequence). V lost 6 bases and J 0 bases, leaving 6 bases between the germline ends. CDR3 size: 13 residues. CDR3 nucleotides: TGTGCCAGCAGGATACCCTCCTACAATGAGCAGTTCTTC. Translating gives CASRIPSYNEQFF.

This clonotype was seen only a few times. The genes are TRBV6-1 and TRBJ2-7, with 7 bases fitting TRBD2. Germline V gene data show CDR1 as MNHNS and CDR2 as SASEGT. Unmatched junction bases numbered 1, after V lost 3 bases and J lost 2 bases. CDR3 length: 13 residues. CDR3 nucleotide sequence: TGTGCCAGCAGTGAGCGGGAGACCTACGAGCAGTACTTC. It is translated as CASSERETYEQYF.

The chain links TRBV24-1 to TRBJ2-1; TRBD2 aligns across 11 bases. The CDR3 spans 14 residues. Germline V gives CDR1 KGHDR, CDR2 SFDVKD. The trim removed 9 bases at V and 10 bases at J, leaving 10 bases unmatched. The CDR3 sequence: CATGETSGKAEQFF. The CDR3 DNA follows: TGTGCCACCGGAGAGACTAGCGGGAAGGCGGAGCAGTTCTTC.

This chain connects TRBV20-1 to TRBJ2-3; possibly TRBD1 for D (5 bases). The CDR3 is 13 amino acids. Germline V lookup: CDR1 DFQATT, CDR2 SNEGSKA (reference sequence). Trimming shortened V by 4 bases and J by 6 bases, and 14 bases separated the two germline ends. CDR3 nucleotides: TGCAGTGCTAAAACAGGCGCGGTGGATACGCAGTATTTT. It yields the protein CSAKTGAVDTQYF.

This clonotype was seen a few times. V gene TRBV4-1 combines with J gene TRBJ2-3; D gene uncertain. Trimming shortened V by 3 bases and J by 7 bases, and 11 bases separated the two germline ends. Per the germline V gene, CDR1 is MGHRA and CDR2 is YSYEKL. The CDR3 covers 13 residues. The CDR3 spells CASSQSNDYTQYF. CDR3 bases: TGCGCCAGCAGCCAGTCGAACGACTATACGCAGTATTTT.

This clonotype was seen more than once but under ten times. The J gene is TRBJ1-1, the V gene TRBV28, with no clear D. Trimming took off 2 bases at V and 2 bases at J, with 9 bases between the two ends. Germline lookup yields CDR1 MDHEN and CDR2 SYDVKM. The CDR3 contains 14 residues. The CDR3 coding sequence is TGTGCCAGCAGTTTAATAGACCTAAACACTGAAGCTTTCTTT. Protein product: CASSLIDLNTEAFF.

The chain joins TRBV19 to TRBJ2-7, with 11 bases that match TRBD2. The CDR3 contains 14 residues. Looked up from germline, CDR1 is LNHDA and CDR2 is SQIVND (reference sequence). Germline trimming cut 4 bases from V and 4 bases from J; bases unmatched to any gene: 3. The CDR3 here is CASSTSGRFYEQYF. The CDR3 nucleotides are TGTGCCAGTAGTACTAGCGGGAGGTTTTACGAGCAGTACTTC.

The rearrangement joins TRBV6-5 to TRBJ2-5, with D hard to call. The germline V gene has CDR1 MNHEY and CDR2 SVGAGI. Trimming took 3 bases from V and 5 from J, leaving 10 bases between them. The CDR3 covers 13 residues. CDR3 region: CASSYLLRETQYF. The DNA for the CDR3 is TGTGCCAGCAGTTATCTACTCAGGGAGACCCAGTACTTC.

V and J are TRBV27 and TRBJ1-5; D gene uncertain. The V gene's germline CDR1 is MNHEY and CDR2 SMNVEV (reference sequence). The CDR3 loop spans 15 amino acids. Trimming stripped 7 bases from V and 0 bases from J, with 13 bases between. In nucleotides, the CDR3 is TGTGCCAGCAATCTTTCGGGTTATAGCAATCAGCCCCAGCATTTT. Residues: CASNLSGYSNQPQHF.

This clonotype occurred a few times. The genes are TRBV24-1 and TRBJ2-2, with D possibly called TRBD1 or TRBD2 (5 bases each). The CDR3 consists of 17 residues. CDR1 and CDR2 (germline): KGHDR, SFDVKD. The ends were cut back, 4 bases at V and 5 bases at J, with 19 bases in the middle. In DNA form, the CDR3 reads TGTGCCACCAGTGACCTAGGGACGGGGAGAAATACCGGGGAGCTGTTTTTT. Protein: CATSDLGTGRNTGELFF.

This clonotype was picked up a small number of times. V gene TRBV7-3 combines with J gene TRBJ2-5; D is tentatively TRBD1 or TRBD2 (6 bases each). CDR1 and CDR2 (germline): SGHTA, FQGTGA. CDR3 length: 15 amino acids. Trimming pared 6 bases from V and 3 bases from J, leaving 17 bases between. The CDR3, as DNA: TGTGCCAGCAGTTTAGGGGGAGGCGAAAAAGAGACCCAGTACTTC. This translates into CASSLGGGEKETQYF.